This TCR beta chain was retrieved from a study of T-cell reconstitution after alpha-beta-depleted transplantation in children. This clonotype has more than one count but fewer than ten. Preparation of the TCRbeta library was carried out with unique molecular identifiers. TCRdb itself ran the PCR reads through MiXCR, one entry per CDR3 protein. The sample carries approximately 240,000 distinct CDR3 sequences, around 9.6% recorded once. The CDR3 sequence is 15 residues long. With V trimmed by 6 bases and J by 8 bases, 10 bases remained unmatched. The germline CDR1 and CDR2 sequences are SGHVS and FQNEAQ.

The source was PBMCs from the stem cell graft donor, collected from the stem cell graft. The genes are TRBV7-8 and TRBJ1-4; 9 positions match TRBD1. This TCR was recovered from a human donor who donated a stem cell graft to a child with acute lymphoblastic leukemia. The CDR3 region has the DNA TGTGCCAGCAGGCCCGACAGGGGGGTTAGGGAAAAACTGTTTTTT. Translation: CASRPDRGVREKLFF.